The clone carrying this T cell receptor (beta chain) has only a few counts. The study ran its PCR with 60 Vbeta and 13 Jbeta primers. The table came from immunoSEQ multiplex PCR; TCRdb's copy has only in-frame clones and leaves some out. The sample gives under 130,000 clones, around two thirds of which show up once; 2% to 3% is in the top ten. The data stem from a study of cytomegalovirus exposure and HLA in healthy donors. This CDR3 is 14 amino acids long. The V and J ends lost 10 bases and 4 bases respectively, with 18 bases between them. The germline V gene has CDR1 MNHEY and CDR2 SVGAGI. The sequencing input was PBMCs. The chain recombines TRBV6-5 with TRBJ2-3, with D perhaps TRBD2 (7 bases). The TCR was taken from a man between 50 and 59 years old in good health and CMV-seropositive. For the CDR3, the DNA is TGTGCCACCAAACTAGGGGGGGAAGCAGATACGCAGTATTTT. It codes for CATKLGGEADTQYF.